The rows below give T cell receptor beta chains drawn from one sample of a study of cytomegalovirus exposure and HLA in healthy donors. Only in-frame clones appear in the TCRdb table, and some are missing; sequencing was by immunoSEQ multiplex PCR. The profile shows a few hundred thousand clones, about 93% of them singletons. The sequenced sample consisted of PBMCs. The receptors derive from a girl aged 2 to 10 in good health and CMV-seronegative. CDR3s include the opening cysteine and the closing phenylalanine or tryptophan. The order of the fields is clone size, D gene, V gene, J gene, CDR3 protein, CDR3 DNA. D genes are given only for firm matches. Where a row states a size, it is once, few, many or the class of an expanded clone; other rows omit it.

>.|TRBD1|TRBV29-1|TRBJ1-6
CSVRTGIDSPLHF
TGCAGCGTCAGGACAGGGATCGATTCACCCCTCCACTTT
>.|TRBD1|TRBV6-1|TRBJ1-5
CASRGQGGNQPQHF
TGTGCCAGCAGGGGACAGGGGGGCAATCAGCCCCAGCATTTT
>.|TRBD2|TRBV11-2|TRBJ2-1
CASSLEAGGRNEQFF
TGTGCCAGCAGCTTAGAAGCGGGGGGGCGAAATGAGCAGTTCTTC
>.|.|TRBV28|TRBJ1-2
CASSRGGYTF
TGTGCCAGCAGTCGGGGTGGCTACACCTTC
>.|.|TRBV19|TRBJ2-7
CASSPAMWGTGAASTEQYF
TGTGCCAGTAGTCCCGCGATGTGGGGAACGGGAGCCGCCAGCACCGAGCAGTACTTC
>.|TRBD2|TRBV4-2|TRBJ2-1
CASSPQPTTSGSYNEQFF
TGTGCCAGCAGCCCACAGCCCACGACTAGCGGCTCCTACAATGAGCAGTTCTTC
>.|.|TRBV19|TRBJ2-2
CASSILGGSGELFF
TGTGCCAGTAGTATCCTAGGCGGCTCCGGGGAGCTGTTTTTT
>.|.|TRBV6-6|TRBJ1-1
CASSYASGGRSTEAFF
TGTGCCAGCAGTTACGCTTCCGGGGGGCGATCCACTGAAGCTTTCTTT
>.|.|TRBV19|TRBJ1-5
CASRVWWHRPRTGFRAGLNQPQHF
TGTGCCAGTAGAGTCTGGTGGCATCGTCCTAGAACTGGCTTTAGGGCAGGGCTCAATCAGCCCCAGCATTTT
>.|TRBD1|TRBV5-1|TRBJ1-1
CASSPEQGAGTEAFF
TGCGCCAGCAGCCCGGAACAGGGGGCCGGCACTGAAGCTTTCTTT
>.|TRBD1|TRBV30|TRBJ1-2
CAWKVQGSGGAYGYTF
TGTGCCTGGAAAGTACAGGGCTCAGGGGGTGCCTATGGCTACACCTTC
>.|TRBD2|TRBV5-1|TRBJ2-1
CASSLTSGRDGEQFF
TGCGCCAGCAGCTTGACTAGCGGGAGGGACGGTGAGCAGTTCTTC
>.|.|TRBV11-2|TRBJ2-5
CASSSGAGETQYF
TGTGCCAGCAGCTCAGGGGCCGGAGAGACCCAGTACTTC
>.|TRBD2|TRBV27|TRBJ2-1
CASSSSGRRNNEQFF
TGTGCCAGCAGTTCGAGCGGGAGGCGAAACAATGAGCAGTTCTTC
>.|.|TRBV28|TRBJ1-2
CASSPDSLGGYTF
TGTGCCAGCAGTCCCGACAGTCTAGGAGGCTACACCTTC
>.|TRBD2|TRBV5-6|TRBJ2-5
CASSSSSGRPQETQYF
TGTGCCAGCAGCTCATCTAGCGGGAGGCCCCAAGAGACCCAGTACTTC
>.|TRBD1|TRBV5-4|TRBJ2-7
CASSFGQGPSWGYEQYF
TGTGCCAGCAGCTTCGGACAGGGTCCCTCGTGGGGTTACGAGCAGTACTTC
>once|.|TRBV5-4|TRBJ2-3
CAGGNSVPDTQYF
TGTGCCGGCGGGAATTCGGTCCCAGATACGCAGTATTTT
>.|TRBD1|TRBV5-6|TRBJ1-1
CASSLGTGGKFTEAFF
TGTGCCAGCAGCTTGGGGACAGGGGGCAAGTTCACTGAAGCTTTCTTT
>.|.|TRBV29-1|TRBJ1-2
CSVEVGGYGYTF
TGCAGCGTTGAAGTCGGTGGCTATGGCTACACCTTC
>.|.|TRBV5-4|TRBJ2-3
CASRREADTQYF
TGTGCCAGCCGGCGTGAGGCAGATACGCAGTATTTT
>once|TRBD1|TRBV30|TRBJ2-7
CAWSPGQDYEQYF
TGTGCCTGGAGTCCGGGACAGGACTACGAGCAGTACTTC
>.|TRBD1|TRBV25-1|TRBJ1-6
CASTADRGVNSPLHF
TGTGCCAGCACTGCGGACAGGGGGGTAAATTCACCCCTCCACTTT
>.|TRBD1|TRBV2|TRBJ2-3
CASRQGSTDTQYF
TGTGCCAGTCGACAGGGTAGCACAGATACGCAGTATTTT
>.|TRBD1|TRBV5-4|TRBJ2-2
CASRGQGHTGELFF
TGTGCCAGCAGAGGACAGGGACACACCGGGGAGCTGTTTTTT
>.|.|TRBV11-2|TRBJ2-1
CASSYPLSEQFF
TGTGCCAGCAGCTACCCCCTGAGCGAGCAGTTCTTC
>.|.|TRBV10-3|TRBJ2-7
CAISFKGIPYEQYF
TGTGCCATCAGTTTTAAGGGGATTCCCTACGAGCAGTACTTC
>.|TRBD1|TRBV5-1|TRBJ1-4
CASSLWGRQGREKLFF
TGCGCCAGCAGCTTGTGGGGTAGACAGGGTAGGGAAAAACTGTTTTTT
>.|.|TRBV7-8|TRBJ2-7
CASSLGASYEQYF
TGTGCCAGCAGCTTAGGGGCCTCCTACGAGCAGTACTTC
>few|.|TRBV6-1|TRBJ1-1
CASGMRGWNTEAFF
TGTGCCAGCGGAATGAGGGGGTGGAACACTGAAGCTTTCTTT
>.|TRBD2|TRBV6-1|TRBJ2-2
CASSEATSGGANTGELFF
TGTGCCAGCAGTGAAGCGACTAGCGGGGGGGCAAACACCGGGGAGCTGTTTTTT
>once|.|TRBV7-8|TRBJ1-1
CASSLLPRGLESNTEAFF
TGTGCCAGCAGCTTACTCCCAAGGGGTTTGGAGTCGAACACTGAAGCTTTCTTT
>.|.|TRBV4-1|TRBJ1-2
CASSQDAGDYGYTF
TGCGCCAGCAGCCAAGATGCAGGGGACTATGGCTACACCTTC
>.|TRBD2|TRBV5-1|TRBJ2-3
CASSLAVRGDTQYF
TGCGCCAGCAGTCTAGCGGTCCGCGGGGATACGCAGTATTTT
>.|TRBD1|TRBV5-1|TRBJ1-4
CASSLTGDREKLFF
TGCGCCAGCAGTTTGACAGGGGATCGCGAAAAACTGTTTTTT
>once|.|TRBV5-6|TRBJ1-1
CASSLRGYTEAFF
TGTGCCAGCAGCTTGCGAGGGTACACTGAAGCTTTCTTT
>.|TRBD1|TRBV27|TRBJ1-1
CASSRDRNTEAFF
TGTGCCAGCAGCCGGGACAGGAACACTGAAGCTTTCTTT
>.|.|TRBV7-2|TRBJ1-6
CASSFVGVSPLHF
TGTGCCAGCAGCTTTGTTGGAGTTTCACCCCTCCACTTT
>.|.|TRBV5-1|TRBJ2-7
CASSSSQGIGEQYF
TGCGCCAGCAGCTCTTCACAGGGAATAGGAGAGCAGTACTTC
>.|.|TRBV7-9|TRBJ1-1
CSSGQVNTEAFF
TGTTCCAGCGGGCAGGTGAACACTGAAGCTTTCTTT
>.|.|TRBV4-1|TRBJ2-3
CASTGEYTDTQYF
TGCGCCAGTACGGGGGAGTACACAGATACGCAGTATTTT
>.|TRBD1|TRBV5-1|TRBJ1-1
CASSLEGTGGMFDTEAFF
TGCGCCAGCAGCTTGGAAGGGACAGGGGGAATGTTTGACACTGAAGCTTTCTTT
>.|TRBD1|TRBV6-1|TRBJ1-3
CASIRGASGNTIYF
TGTGCCAGCATCAGGGGGGCATCTGGAAACACCATATATTTT
>.|.|TRBV7-9|TRBJ1-4
CASSLQGNEKLFF
TGTGCCAGCAGCTTACAGGGGAATGAAAAACTGTTTTTT
>.|TRBD1|TRBV30|TRBJ1-2
CAWEGQGFYGYTF
TGTGCCTGGGAAGGACAGGGATTCTATGGCTACACCTTC
>.|.|TRBV28|TRBJ1-1
CASSSGGVGSTEAFF
TGTGCCAGCAGTTCGGGCGGGGTTGGTAGCACTGAAGCTTTCTTT
>.|.|TRBV6-6|TRBJ1-1
CASSYTQTVTGTEAFF
TGTGCCAGCAGTTACACACAAACCGTAACCGGGACTGAAGCTTTCTTT
>.|.|TRBV9|TRBJ2-2
CASSVGGDYTGELFF
TGTGCCAGCAGCGTAGGGGGGGATTACACCGGGGAGCTGTTTTTT
>.|TRBD1|TRBV14|TRBJ2-7
CASMGTGAREQYF
TGTGCCAGCATGGGGACAGGGGCACGGGAGCAGTACTTC
>once|.|TRBV21-1|TRBJ2-2
CARKKAGPLDGELFF
TGTGCCAGAAAAAAAGCGGGGCCCTTGGACGGGGAGCTGTTTTTT
>.|.|TRBV27|TRBJ1-1
CASSWLSAGKAPNTEAFF
TGTGCCAGCAGTTGGCTGTCAGCCGGGAAGGCTCCGAACACTGAAGCTTTCTTT
>.|.|TRBV19|TRBJ1-3
CASSILQGNTIYF
TGTGCCAGTAGTATCTTACAGGGAAACACCATATATTTT
>.|.|TRBV7-9|TRBJ2-7
CASSSGYYDEQYF
TGTGCCAGCAGCTCAGGGTACTATGACGAGCAGTACTTC
>.|.|TRBV5-1|TRBJ2-5
CASSLQGGGSETQYF
TGCGCCAGCAGCCTGCAGGGAGGGGGGTCGGAGACCCAGTACTTC